What follows are 4 T cell receptor beta chains derived from one specimen sequenced in a study of blood T cell repertoires in COVID-19. Assay used: immunoSEQ multiplex PCR; TCRdb lists only in-frame clones, some missing. The data show about 200,000 clones, with around 83% seen just once and more than 8% held by the top ten. Sequencing was done on a sample of peripheral blood. These receptors originate from a woman aged 50 to 65 with acute or convalescent COVID-19.

The chain links TRBV3-1 (or the pseudogene TRBV3-2) to TRBJ2-4, with 8 bases that match TRBD2. V shed 0 bases, J shed 0 bases, and the junction held 4 bases outside the gene matches. Germline assignment: CDR1 LGHDT and CDR2 YNNKEL (reference sequence). The CDR3 extends over 17 amino acids. The CDR3 DNA reads TGTGCCAGCAGCCAAGAACTAGCGGTATCAGCCAAAAACATTCAGTACTTC. Translated, it gives CASSQELAVSAKNIQYF.

This chain uses TRBV4-1 with TRBJ2-1, with D unclear. CDR3 length: 16 amino acids. Germline-derived CDR1 and CDR2 are MGHRA and YSYEKL. V lost 0 bases and J 9 bases, leaving 18 bases between the germline ends. In DNA, the CDR3 is TGCGCCAGCAGCCAAGATCTACGCTCGGTATTAAGTGAGCAGTTCTTC. Translating it yields CASSQDLRSVLSEQFF.

This chain links TRBV10-1 with TRBJ2-2, with D hard to call. Germline values: CDR1 WNHNN, CDR2 SYGVQD (reference sequence). The CDR3 covers 16 residues. V was cut by 5 bases and J by 0 bases, with 13 bases left in between. CDR3 in DNA: TGCGCCAGCAGTCTTAACAGTGGCGCGAACACCGGGGAGCTGTTTTTT. It yields the protein CASSLNSGANTGELFF.

The chain combines TRBV5-1 with TRBJ2-1, with D uncertain. V was clipped by 0 bases and J by 0 bases, with 13 bases between them. This CDR3 has 17 residues. Germline V gives CDR1 SGHRS, CDR2 YFSETQ. CDR3 loop: CASSLGIGVSSYNEQFF. CDR3 bases: TGCGCCAGCAGCTTGGGGATAGGAGTGAGCTCCTACAATGAGCAGTTCTTC.